The 17 T cell receptor beta chains given below trace back to one sample, sequenced in a study of blood T cells in healthy people across ages. The authors ran a second PCR of about 6 to 11 cycles using a sample-barcoded 5' primer and a J-beta primer mix. TCRdb passed the 5' RACE reads through MiXCR, listing each CDR3 protein once. The sample yields over a million distinct CDR3 sequences, about 25% seen once. The same sample was also studied in work on T cells of mothers and their children.

The sample was blood. Receptors originate from a girl between 2 and 10 years old in good health.

This clonotype showed up just a few times. The rearrangement uses TRBV29-1 and TRBJ2-1, with 15 bases that match TRBD2. The germline CDR1 and CDR2 sequences are SQVTM and ANQGSEA. After removal of 8 bases from V and 1 base from J, the junction contained 9 bases not matched to a gene. There are 17 residues in the CDR3. The CDR3 nucleotides read TGCAGCACTACCGGGACTAGCGGGAGGCCGTCCTACAATGAGCAGTTCTTC. It encodes CSTTGTSGRPSYNEQFF.

This clonotype was recorded many times. The chain links TRBV20-1 to TRBJ2-1; 7 positions agree with TRBD2. This CDR3 has 16 amino acids. Germline lookup yields CDR1 DFQATT and CDR2 SNEGSKA (reference sequence). Trimming took 0 bases from V and 2 from J; bases not matched to a gene: 7. The CDR3 DNA reads as TGCAGTGCTAGAGATTTCGCGGGAGTAACCTACAATGAGCAGTTCTTC. Its protein is CSARDFAGVTYNEQFF.

In the case of this clonotype: Compared with germline, one end of the junction differs, possibly owing to a read error. V and J are TRBV9 and TRBJ1-2; D possibly corresponds to TRBD1 (6 bases). CDR1 is SGDLS and CDR2 is YYNGEE in the germline V gene. CDR3 length equals 13 residues. The chain's CDR3 is CASSSGGGVGYTF. CDR3 nucleotides: TGCGCCAGCAGCAGTGGAGGGGGGGTTGGCTACACCTTC.

V usage is TRBV15 and J usage is TRBJ2-3; D call uncertain. This CDR3 region has 15 residues. Germline CDR1 is LNHNV and CDR2 is YYDKDF (reference sequence). Trimming took off 1 base at V and 2 bases at J, with 10 bases between the two ends. Here the CDR3 DNA reads TGTGCCACCAGCAGAGGGATACACCTCACAGATACGCAGTATTTT. As protein: CATSRGIHLTDTQYF. The whole variable domain, remainder taken from reference TRBV15 and TRBJ2-3, is DAMVIQNPRYQVTQFGKPVTLSCSQTLNHNVMYWYQQKSSQAPKLLFHYYDKDFNNEADTPDNFQSRRPNTSFCFLDIRSPGLGDTAMYLCATSRGIHLTDTQYFGPGTRLTVL.

Only a few counts were recorded for this clonotype. J is TRBJ2-5 and V is TRBV7-8, with no clear D. V lost 0 bases and J lost 1, with 12 bases in between. This CDR3 spans 16 amino acids. The V gene's germline CDR1 is SGHVS and CDR2 FQNEAQ. The CDR3 DNA sequence: TGTGCCAGCAGCTTAGCCGAGGCGGCAGGCCAAGAGACCCAGTACTTC. Its protein is CASSLAEAAGQETQYF.

This clonotype was seen more than once but under ten times. The chain recombines TRBV28 with TRBJ2-5; 8 bases map to TRBD1. Near its end, the DNA agrees better with TRBJ2-7, so the J call may be wrong. Germline CDR1 MDHEN, CDR2 SYDVKM. The CDR3 covers 14 residues. The CDR3 reads CASTLDRESYEQYF. In DNA, the CDR3 is TGTGCCAGCACCCTGGACAGGGAGTCCTACGAGCAGTACTTC.

V gene TRBV18 combines with J gene TRBJ1-4; D unclear. Per germline, CDR1 KGHSH and CDR2 LQKENI. The V and J ends lost 2 bases and 8 bases respectively, with 12 bases between them. The CDR3 loop spans 14 amino acids. The CDR3 sequence: CASSPSQKWEKLFF. In DNA form, the CDR3 reads TGTGCCAGCTCACCATCCCAAAAGTGGGAAAAACTGTTTTTT.

The genes are TRBV7-9 and TRBJ1-1; D is perhaps TRBD1 (5 bases). Trimming left V 1 base short and J 1 base short, with 10 bases between. The CDR3 spans 15 residues. Germline V gene sequence: CDR1 SEHNR, CDR2 FQNEAQ (reference sequence). CDR3 in DNA: TGTGCCAGCAGCTTAGACAGGTCTACGAACACTGAAGCTTTCTTT. This encodes CASSLDRSTNTEAFF. Full variable domain (remainder filled in from reference TRBV7-9 and TRBJ1-1): DTGVSQNPRHKITKRGQNVTFRCDPISEHNRLYWYRQTLGQGPEFLTYFQNEAQLEKSRLLSDRFSAERPKGSFSTLEIQRTEQGDSAMYLCASSLDRSTNTEAFFGQGTRLTVV.

At least ten counts were recorded for this clonotype. The CDR3 protein is CASSYRAGEPYEQYF. Here the CDR3 DNA reads TGTGCCAGCAGTTACCGGGCGGGAGAACCTTACGAGCAGTACTTC. V and J are TRBV6-5 and TRBJ2-7; 7 nucleotides align to TRBD2. Germline V lookup: CDR1 MNHEY, CDR2 SVGAGI. The CDR3 runs 15 residues. Unmatched junction bases numbered 8, after V lost 2 bases and J lost 4 bases.

This clonotype was seen more than once but under ten times. The chain joins TRBV20-1 to TRBJ2-3; a weak D match, TRBD2 (6 bases). Germline V CDR1 and CDR2: DFQATT, SNEGSKA (reference sequence). Deletions cut 0 bases from V and 3 bases from J, with 13 bases between. The CDR3 totals 15 residues. CDR3 region: CSAREGAGKTDTQYF. The CDR3 DNA reads TGCAGTGCTAGAGAAGGGGCGGGGAAGACAGATACGCAGTATTTT.

This chain joins TRBV19 and TRBJ1-1; 10 nucleotides agree with TRBD1. This CDR3 is 15 amino acids long. Germline lookup yields CDR1 LNHDA and CDR2 SQIVND (reference sequence). V lost 9 bases to trimming and J lost 4 bases; unmatched junction nucleotides: 11. The CDR3 coding sequence is TGTGCCAGCCTCAAAGACAGGGGGCGGACCACTGAAGCTTTCTTT. Protein: CASLKDRGRTTEAFF.

This clonotype was counted a few times. The chain is built from TRBV10-3 and TRBJ2-2; either TRBD1 or TRBD2 may supply D (5 bases each). Trimming shortened V by 0 bases and J by 3 bases, and 29 bases separated the two germline ends. Germline values: CDR1 ENHRY, CDR2 SYGVKD. There are 22 residues in the CDR3. The chain's CDR3 is CAISESRRGRPPRSGYTGELFF. The CDR3 DNA follows: TGTGCCATCAGTGAGTCGAGACGGGGCAGGCCCCCCCGGTCTGGGTACACCGGGGAGCTGTTTTTT.

In its sample, this clonotype was seen many times. The rearrangement joins TRBV28 to TRBJ1-5; no clear D gene. V was shortened by 3 bases and J by 6 bases, with 12 bases between the two germline ends. Germline V gene lookup returns CDR1 MDHEN and CDR2 SYDVKM. The CDR3 spans 14 residues. The CDR3 nucleotides read TGTGCCAGCAGTTTGCCGGGTATGGGTCAGCCCCAGCATTTT. Protein product: CASSLPGMGQPQHF.

The chain joins TRBV6-1 to TRBJ2-1; D unresolved. Germline lookup yields CDR1 MNHNS and CDR2 SASEGT. This CDR3 is built from 16 residues. The V gene lost 1 base and the J gene lost 2 bases, with 12 bases spanning the gap. The CDR3 region is CASSEEGKPPYNEQFF. The CDR3 nucleotides are TGTGCCAGCAGTGAAGAAGGAAAGCCTCCCTACAATGAGCAGTTCTTC.

This chain links TRBV19 with TRBJ1-4; a weak D match, TRBD1 (6 bases). The V end lost 6 bases, the J end lost 5 bases, and 13 bases lay between the germline ends. Germline V gives CDR1 LNHDA, CDR2 SQIVND (reference sequence). The CDR3 contains 14 residues. CDR3 in DNA: TGTGCCAGTAGGGACGGACAGATAAATGAAAAACTGTTTTTT. It codes for CASRDGQINEKLFF.

This rearrangement joins TRBV7-9 to TRBJ1-1; D is unclear. This CDR3 is 13 amino acids long. Deletions cut 4 bases from V and 2 bases from J, with 8 bases between. Germline loops: CDR1 SEHNR, CDR2 FQNEAQ (reference sequence). Here the CDR3 reads CASSWLGNTEAFF. CDR3 in DNA: TGTGCCAGCAGCTGGTTGGGCAACACTGAAGCTTTCTTT.

This clonotype was found many times. V is TRBV28 and J is TRBJ2-5; possible D gene TRBD1, 5 bases. This CDR3 spans 12 amino acids. V shed 5 bases and J shed 5 bases, with 9 bases lying between them. Germline loops: CDR1 MDHEN, CDR2 SYDVKM. The CDR3 is CASSGQLETQYF. CDR3 in DNA: TGTGCCAGCAGTGGACAATTGGAGACCCAGTACTTC.